Listed below are T cell receptor beta chains from one sample, sequenced in a study of blood T cell repertoires in COVID-19. The data were produced by immunoSEQ multiplex PCR, yet TCRdb's version contains in-frame clones alone and is incomplete. In the table there are approximately 270,000 clones, roughly 91% of which are singletons. The specimen sequenced was peripheral blood. Every receptor here comes from a man younger than 45 with acute or convalescent COVID-19. Each CDR3 is given with its conserved first and last residue. The D gene is left open where the match is weak. Some rows mark clone size as missing; the rest say once, few, many or name a class of expanded clone.

J,D,V,size,DNA,CDR3
TRBJ1-1,TRBD1,TRBV18,few,TGTGCCAGCTCCACCGACAGGGACAGAGCTTTCTTT,CASSTDRDRAFF
TRBJ2-7,TRBD2,TRBV7-9,once,TGTGCCAGCAGCTTCGTCAGCGGGAAATTAGACGAGCAGTACTTC,CASSFVSGKLDEQYF
TRBJ2-3,TRBD1,TRBV15,NA,TGTGCCACCAGCAGGGACAGGGGACGATCTAGCACAGATACGCAGTATTTT,CATSRDRGRSSTDTQYF
TRBJ1-6,TRBD1,TRBV9,NA,TGTGCCAGCAGGGAGGGACAGGGTAGCGGTTCACCCCTCCACTTT,CASREGQGSGSPLHF
TRBJ2-7,NA,TRBV3-1/TRBV3-2,once,TGTGCCAGCACTAGGGGTACCGAGCAGTACTTC,CASTRGTEQYF
TRBJ1-2,NA,TRBV15,NA,TGTGCCACCAGCAGAGATCCCGACAGATTCTATGGCTACACCTTC,CATSRDPDRFYGYTF
TRBJ1-6,TRBD1,TRBV5-6,NA,TGTGCCAGCAGCCTCGTTGGGACAGTCAATTCACCCCTCCACTTT,CASSLVGTVNSPLHF
TRBJ2-3,NA,TRBV12-5,NA,TGTGCTAGTGGTTTGGTTAACACAGATACGCAGTATTTT,CASGLVNTDTQYF
TRBJ2-2,NA,TRBV11-3,NA,TGTGCCAGCAGCTTAGGGGGCGCGGGGAGAGCCGGGGAGCTGTTTTTT,CASSLGGAGRAGELFF
TRBJ2-5,NA,TRBV9,NA,TGTGCCAGCAGCGGCGGACAGATACAAGAGACCCAGTACTTC,CASSGGQIQETQYF
TRBJ1-1,TRBD1,TRBV13,NA,TGTGCCAGCAGCTTAGAAACAGGGGGTTACACTGAAGCTTTCTTT,CASSLETGGYTEAFF
TRBJ2-2,NA,TRBV28,NA,TGTGCCAGCAGTTTGTACAGGGCATTGGGCGGGGAGCTGTTTTTT,CASSLYRALGGELFF
TRBJ1-1,NA,TRBV21-1,NA,TGTGCCAGCAGAATACATGAACCCCGGGGGTTCGGCACTGAAGCTTTCTTT,CASRIHEPRGFGTEAFF
TRBJ2-2,NA,TRBV5-1,NA,TGCGCCAGCAGCTTGTGGCGGGGTGATAACACCGGGGAGCTGTTTTTT,CASSLWRGDNTGELFF
TRBJ1-4,NA,TRBV5-1,NA,TGCGCCAGCAGCTTGGAGGCCGGGATTGGTGAAAAACTGTTTTTT,CASSLEAGIGEKLFF
TRBJ1-5,NA,TRBV6-5,NA,TGTGCCAGCAGTTACGGGGGCCAGAATCAGCCCCAGCATTTT,CASSYGGQNQPQHF
TRBJ1-4,NA,TRBV6-5,NA,TGTGCCAGCAGGACATGGGAGTCCGAAAAACTGTTTTTT,CASRTWESEKLFF
TRBJ1-5,TRBD1,TRBV30,once,TGTGCCTGGAGTGTACAGGGGATCAGGGATCAGCCCCAGCATTTT,CAWSVQGIRDQPQHF
TRBJ1-1,NA,TRBV5-1,NA,TGCGCCAGCAGCTTGGACGTACAGATGAACACTGAAGCTTTCTTT,CASSLDVQMNTEAFF
TRBJ1-1,NA,TRBV6-6,NA,TGTGCCAGCAGTTACGTGGGGCAGTTGAACACTGAAGCTTTCTTT,CASSYVGQLNTEAFF
TRBJ1-6,NA,TRBV27,NA,TGTGCCAGCAGTTCAAGGGGGACGGTCTGGGGCTCCTATAATTCACCCCTCCACTTT,CASSSRGTVWGSYNSPLHF
TRBJ1-5,NA,TRBV28,NA,TGTGCCAGCAGAAAAACAGGTTTAGAGCCCCAGCATTTT,CASRKTGLEPQHF
TRBJ1-5,NA,TRBV6-6,NA,TGTGCCAGTTCGGGGGGGAATTTAGCCCAGCATTTT,CASSGGNLAQHF
TRBJ1-2,NA,TRBV6-5,NA,TGTGCCAGCACCGGGAGCCTCTATGGCTACACCTTC,CASTGSLYGYTF
TRBJ2-3,TRBD1,TRBV11-3,NA,TGTGCCAGCAGCTTAGGAACTGGAGGCAGGGGGACAGATACGCAGTATTTT,CASSLGTGGRGTDTQYF
TRBJ1-1,TRBD1,TRBV18,once,TGTGCCAGCTCAAGGCAGGGGGCACGAGGCAGTGAAGCTTTCTTT,CASSRQGARGSEAFF
TRBJ2-5,TRBD1,TRBV6-5,few,TGTGCCACTCCCAACCAACAGGGGTCCCAAGAGACCCAGTACTTC,CATPNQQGSQETQYF
TRBJ1-1,TRBD1,TRBV6-5,NA,TGTGCCAGCCGACTTGGGGACAGTGAAGCTTTCTTT,CASRLGDSEAFF
TRBJ2-2,NA,TRBV5-1,NA,TGCGCCAGCAACCCTGGTGCAGGGTCGCTGGTTGAGCAGCTGTTTTTT,CASNPGAGSLVEQLFF
TRBJ2-1,TRBD2,TRBV9,once,TGTGCCAGCAGCGTAGGTCTAGCGGAGAATGAGCAGTTCTTC,CASSVGLAENEQFF
TRBJ2-7,TRBD1,TRBV11-2,few,TGTGCCAGCCTTCCCACGGGCCGCACAGGGGCTTCCTACGAGCAGTACTTC,CASLPTGRTGASYEQYF
TRBJ2-3,TRBD2,TRBV5-4,NA,TGTGCCAGCAACATCCGACTAGCGGGGGACACAGATACGCAGTATTTT,CASNIRLAGDTDTQYF
TRBJ2-3,NA,TRBV29-1,NA,TGCAGCACTGGAGAGCGGGCGAGCACAGATACGCAGTATTTT,CSTGERASTDTQYF
TRBJ2-1,TRBD2,TRBV10-2,NA,TGCGCCAGCAGGATCCGAGCGGGAGGCTACAATGAGCAGTTCTTC,CASRIRAGGYNEQFF
TRBJ1-4,TRBD1,TRBV6-5,NA,TGTGCCAGCACGATTATGGGACAGCTTAATGAAAAACTGTTTTTT,CASTIMGQLNEKLFF
TRBJ2-1,TRBD2,TRBV9,NA,TGTGCCAGCAGCACAACAACTAGCGGGAGGAGTAGGGATGAGCAGTTCTTC,CASSTTTSGRSRDEQFF
TRBJ1-5,NA,TRBV19,NA,TGTGTCAGTAGTTTTCGACAGGACCATCAGCCCCAGCATTTT,CVSSFRQDHQPQHF
TRBJ2-5,NA,TRBV28,once,TGTGCCAGTAGTTTACTCACAGGCCAAGAGACCCAGTACTTC,CASSLLTGQETQYF
TRBJ1-5,TRBD1,TRBV19,few,TGTGCCAGTAGTATATCAAGGACAGGGAATCAGCCCCAGCATTTT,CASSISRTGNQPQHF
TRBJ1-6,NA,TRBV6-5,NA,TGTGCCAGCAGTTACTCGAGACAGGAGAATTCACCCCTCCACTTT,CASSYSRQENSPLHF
TRBJ2-1,NA,TRBV7-6,NA,TGTGCCAGCAGCTTACTAAGCGGGTCCTACAATGAGCAGTTCTTC,CASSLLSGSYNEQFF
TRBJ2-1,TRBD1,TRBV18,once,TGTGCCAGCTCACCAACGAGGACAGGGGAGTCCAATGAGCAGTTCTTC,CASSPTRTGESNEQFF
TRBJ2-7,TRBD2,TRBV6-5,NA,TGTGCCAGCAGGCAAACTAGCGGGGGCTCCTACGAGCAGTACTTC,CASRQTSGGSYEQYF
TRBJ1-2,NA,TRBV4-1,NA,TGCGCCAGCAGCCAAGACAGTCTTAACTATGGCTACACCTTC,CASSQDSLNYGYTF
TRBJ1-4,NA,TRBV30,NA,TGTGCCTGGAGTGGGGACACTCATGAAAAACTGTTTTTT,CAWSGDTHEKLFF
TRBJ1-2,NA,TRBV12-3/TRBV12-4,NA,TGTGCCAGCAGTCCCCGCAGGGACTATGGCTACACCTTC,CASSPRRDYGYTF
TRBJ1-2,NA,TRBV9,NA,TGTGCCAGCAGCGCACCAGGGTATGGCTACACCTTC,CASSAPGYGYTF
TRBJ2-7,NA,TRBV2,NA,TGTGCCAGCAGAAATTACGGACTACCCGATTCCTACGAGCAGTACTTC,CASRNYGLPDSYEQYF
TRBJ2-7,NA,TRBV3-1/TRBV3-2,once,TGTGCCAGCAGCCAATCGCGGGGCGGCGAGCAGTACTTC,CASSQSRGGEQYF
TRBJ2-1,TRBD2,TRBV7-9,NA,TGTGCCAGCAGCTTAGCGGGACTAGCGGGGGGCCAGCAGTTCTTC,CASSLAGLAGGQQFF
TRBJ2-7,TRBD1,TRBV7-9,NA,TGTGCCAGCAGCCCAACGAGGGGGCTCCCCGTCACCTACGAGCAGTACTTC,CASSPTRGLPVTYEQYF
TRBJ2-3,TRBD2,TRBV29-1,NA,TGCAGCGTTGGTTCTAGCGGGGGGGCGGGTACGCAGTATTTT,CSVGSSGGAGTQYF
TRBJ2-1,NA,TRBV2,NA,TGTGCCAGCAGTCGACAGACCTCTAATGAGCAGTTCTTC,CASSRQTSNEQFF
TRBJ1-1,NA,TRBV10-1,few,TGCGCCAGCACGAAGGGAGTCGAGACTGAAGCTTTCTTT,CASTKGVETEAFF
TRBJ1-5,TRBD1,TRBV28,NA,TGTGCCAGCAGTTTAGTACAGGGGGCTGTTCAGCCCCAGCATTTT,CASSLVQGAVQPQHF
TRBJ2-1,TRBD2,TRBV3-1/TRBV3-2,NA,TGTGCCAGCAGCCAGGAGGGGAGGGCCTACAATGAGCAGTTCTTC,CASSQEGRAYNEQFF
TRBJ2-1,TRBD1,TRBV19,NA,TGTGCCAGTAGCGATGGACAGGGTTTCGATGAGCAGTTCTTC,CASSDGQGFDEQFF
TRBJ2-1,NA,TRBV2,once,TGTGCCAGCAGTGACCCCATGAGTGATTTATACAATGAGCAGTTCTTC,CASSDPMSDLYNEQFF